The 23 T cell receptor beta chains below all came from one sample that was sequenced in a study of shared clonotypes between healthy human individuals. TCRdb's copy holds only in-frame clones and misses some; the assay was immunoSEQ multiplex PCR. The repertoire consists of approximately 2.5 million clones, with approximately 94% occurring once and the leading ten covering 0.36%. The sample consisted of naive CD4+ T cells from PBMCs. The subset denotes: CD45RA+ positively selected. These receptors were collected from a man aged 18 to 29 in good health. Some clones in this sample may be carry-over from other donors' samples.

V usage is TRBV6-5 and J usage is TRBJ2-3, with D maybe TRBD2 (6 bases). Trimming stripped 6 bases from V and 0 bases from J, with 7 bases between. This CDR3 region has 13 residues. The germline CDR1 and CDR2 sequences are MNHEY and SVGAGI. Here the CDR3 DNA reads TGTGCCAGCAGGGGGACTAGCACAGATACGCAGTATTTT. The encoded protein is CASRGTSTDTQYF.

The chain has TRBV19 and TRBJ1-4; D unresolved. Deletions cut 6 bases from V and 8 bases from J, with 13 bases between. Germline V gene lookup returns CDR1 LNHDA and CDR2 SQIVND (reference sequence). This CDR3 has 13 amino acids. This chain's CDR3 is CASSPNSGEKLFF. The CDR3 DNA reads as TGTGCCAGTAGCCCCAACAGCGGGGAAAAACTGTTTTTT.

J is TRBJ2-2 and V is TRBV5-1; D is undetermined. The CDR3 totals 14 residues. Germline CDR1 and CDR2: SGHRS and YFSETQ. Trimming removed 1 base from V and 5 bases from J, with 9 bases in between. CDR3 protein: CASSLRLTTGELFF. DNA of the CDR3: TGCGCCAGCAGCTTGAGGCTTACGACCGGGGAGCTGTTTTTT.

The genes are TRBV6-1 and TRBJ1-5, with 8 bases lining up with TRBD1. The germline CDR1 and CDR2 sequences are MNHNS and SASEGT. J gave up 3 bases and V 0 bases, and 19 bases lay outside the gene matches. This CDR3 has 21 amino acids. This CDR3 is CASSEADVRDRSNTFNQPQHF. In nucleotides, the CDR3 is TGTGCCAGCAGTGAAGCAGACGTCCGGGACAGGAGTAATACCTTCAATCAGCCCCAGCATTTT.

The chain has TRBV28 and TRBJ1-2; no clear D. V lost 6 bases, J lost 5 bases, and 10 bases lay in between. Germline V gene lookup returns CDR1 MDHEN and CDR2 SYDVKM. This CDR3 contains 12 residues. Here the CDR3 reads CASSQMQYGYTF. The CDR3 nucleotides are TGTGCCAGCAGCCAAATGCAATATGGCTACACCTTC.

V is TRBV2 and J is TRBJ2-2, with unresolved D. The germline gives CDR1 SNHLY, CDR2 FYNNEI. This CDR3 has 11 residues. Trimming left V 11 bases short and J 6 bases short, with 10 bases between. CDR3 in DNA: TGTGCCGGTAGGGTATCCGGGGAGCTGTTTTTT. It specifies CAGRVSGELFF.

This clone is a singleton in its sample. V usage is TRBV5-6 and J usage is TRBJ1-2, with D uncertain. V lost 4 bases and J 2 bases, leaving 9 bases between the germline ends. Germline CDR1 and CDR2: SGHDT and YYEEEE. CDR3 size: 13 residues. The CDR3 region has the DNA TGTGCCAGCAGCCCCCGTTCGAACTATGGCTACACCTTC. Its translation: CASSPRSNYGYTF.

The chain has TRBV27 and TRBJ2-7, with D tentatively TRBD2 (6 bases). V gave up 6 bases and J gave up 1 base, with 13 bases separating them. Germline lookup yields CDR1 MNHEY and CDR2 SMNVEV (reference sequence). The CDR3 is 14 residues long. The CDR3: CASRGVAVSYEQYF. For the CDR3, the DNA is TGTGCCAGCAGGGGGGTAGCGGTGTCCTACGAGCAGTACTTC.

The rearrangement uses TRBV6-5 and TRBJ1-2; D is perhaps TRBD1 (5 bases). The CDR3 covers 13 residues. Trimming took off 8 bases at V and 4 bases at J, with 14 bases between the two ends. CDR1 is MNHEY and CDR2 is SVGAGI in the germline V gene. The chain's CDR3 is CASVSRELYGYTF. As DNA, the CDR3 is TGTGCCAGCGTGTCCAGGGAACTCTATGGCTACACCTTC.

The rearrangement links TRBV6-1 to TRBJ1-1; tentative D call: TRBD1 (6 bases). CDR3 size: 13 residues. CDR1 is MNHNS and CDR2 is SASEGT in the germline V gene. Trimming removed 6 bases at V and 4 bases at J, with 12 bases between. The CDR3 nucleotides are TGTGCCAGCAGCCGGGGAGGGGGCACTGAAGCTTTCTTT. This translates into CASSRGGGTEAFF.

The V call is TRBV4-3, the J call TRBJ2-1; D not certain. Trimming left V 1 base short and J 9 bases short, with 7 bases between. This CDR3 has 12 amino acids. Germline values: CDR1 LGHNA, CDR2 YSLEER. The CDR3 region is CASSQVSGEQFF. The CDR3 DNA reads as TGCGCCAGCAGCCAAGTTTCGGGTGAGCAGTTCTTC.

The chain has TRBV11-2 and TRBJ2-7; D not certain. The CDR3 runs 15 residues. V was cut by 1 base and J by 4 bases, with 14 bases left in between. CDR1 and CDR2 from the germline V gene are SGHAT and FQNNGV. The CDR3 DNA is TGTGCCAGCAGCTTAGTGGGATCTCCCCAATACGAGCAGTACTTC. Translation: CASSLVGSPQYEQYF.

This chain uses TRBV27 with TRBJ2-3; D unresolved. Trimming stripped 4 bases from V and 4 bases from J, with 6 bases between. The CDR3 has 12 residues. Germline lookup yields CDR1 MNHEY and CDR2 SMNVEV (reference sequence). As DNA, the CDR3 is TGTGCCAGCAGTTCCAAGGCAGATACGCAGTATTTT. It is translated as CASSSKADTQYF.

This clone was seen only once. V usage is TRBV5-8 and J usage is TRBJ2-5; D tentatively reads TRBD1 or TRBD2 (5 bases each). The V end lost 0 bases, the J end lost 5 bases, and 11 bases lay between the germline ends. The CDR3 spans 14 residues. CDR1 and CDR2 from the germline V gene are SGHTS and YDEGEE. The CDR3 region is CASSLAPGRETQYF. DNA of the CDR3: TGTGCCAGCAGCTTGGCCCCGGGGCGGGAGACCCAGTACTTC.

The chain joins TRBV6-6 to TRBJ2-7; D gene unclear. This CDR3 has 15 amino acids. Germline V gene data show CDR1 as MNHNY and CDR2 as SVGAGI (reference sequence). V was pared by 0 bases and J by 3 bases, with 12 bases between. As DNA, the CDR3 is TGTGCCAGCAGTTACTCACAGACAAACGTCTACGAGCAGTACTTC. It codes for CASSYSQTNVYEQYF.

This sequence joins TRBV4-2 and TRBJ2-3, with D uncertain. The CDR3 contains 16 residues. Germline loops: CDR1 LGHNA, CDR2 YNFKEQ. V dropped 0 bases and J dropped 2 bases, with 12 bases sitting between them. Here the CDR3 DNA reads TGTGCCAGCAGCCAAGATATAGGCTTGTCCACAGATACGCAGTATTTT. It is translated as CASSQDIGLSTDTQYF.

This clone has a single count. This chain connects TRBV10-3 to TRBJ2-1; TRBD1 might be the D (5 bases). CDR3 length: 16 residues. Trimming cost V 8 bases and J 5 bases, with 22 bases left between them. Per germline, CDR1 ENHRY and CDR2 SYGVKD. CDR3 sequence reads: CAIGENVGRHNNEQFF. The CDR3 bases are TGTGCCATCGGCGAGAACGTGGGGCGACACAACAATGAGCAGTTCTTC.

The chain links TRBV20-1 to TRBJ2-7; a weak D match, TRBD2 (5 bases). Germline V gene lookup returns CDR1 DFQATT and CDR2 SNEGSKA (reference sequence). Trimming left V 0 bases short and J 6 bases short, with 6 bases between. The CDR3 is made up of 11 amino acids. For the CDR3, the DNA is TGCAGTGCTAGAGAGAGCGGCGAGCAGTACTTC. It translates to CSARESGEQYF.

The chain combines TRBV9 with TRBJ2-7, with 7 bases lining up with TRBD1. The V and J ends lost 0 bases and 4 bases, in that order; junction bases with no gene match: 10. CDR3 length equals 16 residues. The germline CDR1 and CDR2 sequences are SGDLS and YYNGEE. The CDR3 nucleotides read TGTGCCAGCAGCGTAGCTAGATCAGGGGGATTTTACGAGCAGTACTTC. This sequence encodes CASSVARSGGFYEQYF.

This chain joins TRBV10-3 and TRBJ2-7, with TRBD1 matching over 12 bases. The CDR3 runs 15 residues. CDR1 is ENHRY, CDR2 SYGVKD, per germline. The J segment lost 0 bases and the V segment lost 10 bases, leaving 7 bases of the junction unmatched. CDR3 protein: CATTPGQGASYEQYF. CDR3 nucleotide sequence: TGTGCCACCACCCCGGGACAGGGGGCCTCCTACGAGCAGTACTTC.

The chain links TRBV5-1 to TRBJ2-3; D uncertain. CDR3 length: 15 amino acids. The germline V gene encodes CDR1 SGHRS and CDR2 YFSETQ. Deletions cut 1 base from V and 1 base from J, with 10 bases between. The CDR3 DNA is TGCGCCAGCAGCTTGCTGGCTGTAGGCACAGATACGCAGTATTTT. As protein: CASSLLAVGTDTQYF.

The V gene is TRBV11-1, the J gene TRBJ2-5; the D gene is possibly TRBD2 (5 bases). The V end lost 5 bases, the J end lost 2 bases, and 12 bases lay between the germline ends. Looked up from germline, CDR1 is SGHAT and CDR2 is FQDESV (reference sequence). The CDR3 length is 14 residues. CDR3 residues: CASSPGRRQETQYF. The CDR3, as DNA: TGTGCCAGCAGCCCAGGACGGAGGCAAGAGACCCAGTACTTC.

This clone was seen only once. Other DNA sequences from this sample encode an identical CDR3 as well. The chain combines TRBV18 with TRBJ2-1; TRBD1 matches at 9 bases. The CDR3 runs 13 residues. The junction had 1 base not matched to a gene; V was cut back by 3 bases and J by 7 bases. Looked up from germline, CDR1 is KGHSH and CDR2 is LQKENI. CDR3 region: CASSPGQGNEQFF. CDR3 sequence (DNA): TGTGCCAGCTCACCGGGACAGGGAAATGAGCAGTTCTTC.